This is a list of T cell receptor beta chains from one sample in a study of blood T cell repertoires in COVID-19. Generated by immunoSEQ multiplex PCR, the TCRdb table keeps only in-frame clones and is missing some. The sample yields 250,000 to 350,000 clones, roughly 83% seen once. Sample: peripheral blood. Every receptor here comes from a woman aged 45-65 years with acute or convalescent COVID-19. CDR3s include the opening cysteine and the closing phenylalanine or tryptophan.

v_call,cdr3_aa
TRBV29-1,CSVEAGRTEAFF
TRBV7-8,CASTKSRTAWNSPLHF
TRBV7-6,CASSFRTGERADTQYF
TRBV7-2,CASSFDRANEKLFF
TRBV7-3,CASSLDRSYNEQFF
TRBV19,CASSPPRSQYSYEQYF
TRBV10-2,CASLPGGRPYEQYF
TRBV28,CASSLDTEGYTF
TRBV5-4,CASSLGLADTYEQYF
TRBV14,CASSLTGATNEKLFF
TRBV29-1,CSVTLAGGPGEQYF
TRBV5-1,CASSPVAGGLDTEQFF
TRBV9,CASSVLAGGNEQFF
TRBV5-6,CASSLVRAGGSLVYF
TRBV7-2,CASSLGLARYEQYF
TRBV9,CASSYRTGNGNTIYF
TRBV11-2,CASSLGLAFTQYF
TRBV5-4,CASSLGLAETYNEQFF
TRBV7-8,CASSLDLAGAYEQYF
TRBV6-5,CASSYLPQGAYSPLHF
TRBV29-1,CSVEDRASGYNEQFF
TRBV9,CASSGREGQRAEQYF
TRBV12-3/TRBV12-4,CASSLLKETQYF
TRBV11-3,CASSVRGRETQYF
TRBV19,CASSIYQGRGNQPQHF
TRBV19,CASSTTNRGPGNTIYF
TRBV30,CAWIGRVNQPQHF
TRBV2,CASSEGGLQHF
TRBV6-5,CASSYPEAGADEQYF
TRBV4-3,CASSQVEVGYGYTF
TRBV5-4,CASSLGGLAEETQYF
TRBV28,CASRSQGDPSPLHF
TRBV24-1,CATSVAGGLYNEQFF
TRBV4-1,CASSQGSPDTQYF
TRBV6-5,CASRLAGVTGELFF
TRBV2,CASRVQGAGVEAFF
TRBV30,CAWSPGLAGINEQFF
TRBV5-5,CASSFASRDFRSYEQYF
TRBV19,CASSSRDRERVGTQYF
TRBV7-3,CASSLTRWDRDNTGELFF
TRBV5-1,CASSLANSGGSTDTQYF
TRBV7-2,CASSLVKNTEAFF
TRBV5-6,CASSFGGLEQYF
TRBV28,CASTPPAGYEQYF
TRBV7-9,CASSIGQGAGELFF
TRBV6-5,CASRPFSGSDEQYF
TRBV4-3,CASSQGTLSYNEQFF
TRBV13,CASSAGTSGRASYEQYF
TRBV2,CASRADFRETQYF
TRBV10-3,CATLNSNRGQTGELFF
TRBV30,CAWSVNWGRGGYTF
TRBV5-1,CASSLGHLGNEQYF
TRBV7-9,CASSFPTSVSDTQYF
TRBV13,CASSFRDIYEQYF
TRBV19,CASSIAGQGHWYYGYTF
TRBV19,CASRPTSGIPTLFF
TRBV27,CASSSPTSGRAYEQYF
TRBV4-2,CASSQPGQLNTEAFF